The 24 T cell receptor beta chains below all came from one sample that was sequenced in a study of blood T cells in healthy people across ages. The second PCR ran roughly 7 to 11 cycles with a sample-barcoded 5' primer and J-beta primers. TCRdb reanalysed the 5' RACE reads using MiXCR and keeps one entry per CDR3 protein. Of 900,000 to 950,000 distinct CDR3 sequences listed, approximately 32% are singletons. These data were also filed under a second study, of T cells of mothers and their children.

Sequencing was carried out using blood. These receptors all stem from a woman between 40 and 50 years old in good health.

V is TRBV20-1 and J is TRBJ2-5; D not resolved. The CDR3 loop spans 13 amino acids. Germline loops: CDR1 DFQATT, CDR2 SNEGSKA (reference sequence). Trimming left V 1 base short and J 5 bases short, with 11 bases between. CDR3 sequence (DNA): TGCAGTGCTAGAGCCCCGTATGTGGAGACCCAGTACTTC. It codes for CSARAPYVETQYF.

This clonotype came up a few times. This CDR3 reads CASSEGTLTTYEQYF. For the CDR3, the DNA is TGTGCCAGCAGCGAGGGGACGCTAACAACCTACGAGCAGTACTTC. The chain is built from TRBV9 and TRBJ2-7; D could derive from TRBD1 or TRBD2 (5 bases each). V shed 3 bases and J shed 2 bases, with 15 bases lying between them. From germline, CDR1 is SGDLS and CDR2 YYNGEE. CDR3 size: 15 residues.

This clonotype was seen a handful of times. CDR3 in amino acids: CSAPVPASTDTQYF. CDR3 nucleotides: TGCAGTGCCCCAGTGCCGGCTAGCACAGATACGCAGTATTTT. The chain recombines TRBV20-1 with TRBJ2-3; the D is unclear. Germline CDR1 reads DFQATT; CDR2 reads SNEGSKA (reference sequence). Trimming took off 6 bases at V and 0 bases at J, with 13 bases between the two ends. This CDR3 is built from 14 residues.

The rearrangement uses TRBV7-6 and TRBJ1-4; D is unresolved. Germline V CDR1 and CDR2: SGHVS, FNYEAQ. The germline V and J ends were trimmed by 1 base and 1 base, with 7 bases remaining between them. The length of the CDR3 is 15 residues. Written as DNA, the CDR3 is TGTGCCAGCAGCTTAGTAGGCATAACTAATGAAAAACTGTTTTTT. As protein: CASSLVGITNEKLFF.

This clonotype was recorded at least ten times. V is TRBV7-3 and J is TRBJ1-6; D is unclear. V lost 5 bases to trimming and J lost 6 bases, with 8 bases between them. CDR1 and CDR2 from the germline V gene are SGHTA and FQGTGA. This CDR3 is 13 amino acids long. In DNA form, the CDR3 reads TGTGCCAGCAGCGGAGGCAGTAATTCACCCCTCCACTTT. This sequence encodes CASSGGSNSPLHF.

The table lists this clonotype with a few counts. The V and J genes are TRBV28 and TRBJ2-1; TRBD2 agrees at 7 bases. V was clipped by 6 bases and J by 6 bases; unmatched bases: 11. Looked up from germline, CDR1 is MDHEN and CDR2 is SYDVKM. The CDR3 sequence is 15 residues long. The CDR3 reads CASSPLGGVINEQFF. In DNA form, the CDR3 reads TGTGCCAGCAGCCCTTTGGGGGGGGTGATCAATGAGCAGTTCTTC.

J is TRBJ2-1 and V is TRBV20-1; tentative D call: TRBD2 (6 bases). Germline V gene lookup returns CDR1 DFQATT and CDR2 SNEGSKA (reference sequence). The CDR3 has 14 residues. Deletions cut 0 bases from V and 6 bases from J, with 12 bases between. The CDR3: CSAREGGLGNEQFF. The CDR3 region has the DNA TGCAGTGCTAGAGAGGGAGGACTTGGCAATGAGCAGTTCTTC.

The sample holds a few counts of this clonotype. V gene TRBV6-5 combines with J gene TRBJ1-1, with a possible D match to TRBD1 (5 bases). The CDR3 runs to 13 residues. From germline, CDR1 is MNHEY and CDR2 SVGAGI. V dropped 6 bases and J dropped 4 bases, with 12 bases sitting between them. The CDR3 sequence: CASSSRESTEAFF. The CDR3 DNA is TGTGCCAGCAGCTCCAGGGAGTCCACTGAAGCTTTCTTT.

This clonotype was seen at least ten times. V usage is TRBV4-2 and J usage is TRBJ2-7; D not resolved. Per the germline V gene, CDR1 is LGHNA and CDR2 is YNFKEQ. The CDR3 is 15 residues long. Trimming took 0 bases from V and 4 from J, leaving 13 bases between them. The CDR3 sequence: CASSQDGGRLYEQYF. The CDR3 DNA reads as TGTGCCAGCAGCCAAGATGGCGGCAGATTATACGAGCAGTACTTC.

This clonotype appeared a few times. V and J are TRBV9 and TRBJ1-6; TRBD1 agrees at 9 bases. The CDR3 contains 15 residues. V dropped 0 bases and J dropped 10; count of bases not matched to a gene: 5. Germline V lookup: CDR1 SGDLS, CDR2 YYNGEE. The CDR3 reads CASSVDGQGQSPLHF. CDR3 DNA: TGTGCCAGCAGCGTAGATGGACAGGGGCAGTCACCCCTCCACTTT.

This clonotype showed up just a few times. J is TRBJ1-2 and V is TRBV28; no definite D call. The CDR3 runs 14 residues. Germline loops: CDR1 MDHEN, CDR2 SYDVKM. V was shortened by 7 bases and J by 2 bases, with 14 bases between the two germline ends. The CDR3 sequence: CASKVIRSNYGYTF. In DNA form, the CDR3 reads TGTGCCAGCAAGGTAATCCGGAGCAACTATGGCTACACCTTC.

CDR3 DNA: TGTGCCAGCAGCTTAGCGCCGGGAAGCGGGGGCTCAGTCGGGTTCTTC. Translating it yields CASSLAPGSGGSVGFF. The chain links TRBV7-2 to TRBJ2-1; the match to TRBD2 covers 8 bases. V gave up 0 bases and J gave up 15 bases; unmatched junction bases: 16. Germline loops: CDR1 SGHTA, CDR2 FQGNSA. The CDR3 spans 16 residues.

A few counts support this clonotype. This sequence joins TRBV5-1 and TRBJ1-1; TRBD1 matches at 9 bases. Germline assignment: CDR1 SGHRS and CDR2 YFSETQ. Losses at the gene ends were 0 bases for V and 6 bases for J; bases not matched to a gene: 9. This CDR3 has 16 residues. DNA of the CDR3: TGCGCCAGCAGCTTGGATGGGACAGGGTTACTTCCTGAAGCTTTCTTT. It codes for CASSLDGTGLLPEAFF.

At least ten counts were recorded for this clonotype. V and J are TRBV6-5 and TRBJ2-4, with 8 bases that match TRBD2. The CDR3 covers 16 residues. Germline V gives CDR1 MNHEY, CDR2 SVGAGI. The V segment lost 5 bases and the J segment 9 bases; nucleotides outside the gene matches: 15. CDR3 sequence (DNA): TGTGCCAGCAGTCACGGACTAGCCGTCCCTGGGGCCATTCAGTACTTC. Translated: CASSHGLAVPGAIQYF.

The rearrangement joins TRBV12-3 or TRBV12-4 to TRBJ2-5; D may be TRBD1 (5 bases). The CDR3 is 13 amino acids. Trimming left V 7 bases short and J 5 bases short, with 14 bases between. The CDR3 sequence is CASTQGTGETQYF. Written as DNA, the CDR3 is TGTGCCAGCACCCAGGGTACCGGGGAGACCCAGTACTTC.

The chain combines TRBV30 with TRBJ1-5; 7 bases are shared with TRBD1. Losses at the gene ends were 2 bases for V and 0 bases for J; bases not matched to a gene: 7. CDR3 length: 16 amino acids. CDR1 is GTSNPN, CDR2 SVGIG, per germline (reference sequence). The DNA of the CDR3 is TGTGCCTGGAGTCTACAGGGGAGGGATAGCAATCAGCCCCAGCATTTT. Its protein product is CAWSLQGRDSNQPQHF.

This clonotype was detected only a few times. The chain couples TRBV9 to TRBJ2-1, with D perhaps matching TRBD2 (5 bases). The germline V gene encodes CDR1 SGDLS and CDR2 YYNGEE. This CDR3 comprises 19 residues. Trimming shortened V by 0 bases and J by 2 bases, and 21 bases separated the two germline ends. DNA for the CDR3: TGTGCCAGCAGCGTAGTTGAACTAGAGCTCCCGCCACCCTACAATGAGCAGTTCTTC. Amino acid sequence: CASSVVELELPPPYNEQFF.

On this clonotype itself: This may come from a read error, since a much larger clone is one base off. This chain connects TRBV11-2 to TRBJ2-1, with unresolved D. The last part of the DNA fits TRBJ2-7 better; the J call may be wrong. Germline loops: CDR1 SGHAT, CDR2 FQNNGV. This CDR3 has 16 residues. CDR3 loop: CASSSTLSRSYNEQYF. Here the CDR3 DNA reads TGTGCCAGCAGCTCCACTCTATCGCGCTCCTACAATGAGCAGTACTTC.

On this clonotype: The missing conserved phenylalanine or tryptophan at the end of this CDR3 makes a read error likely. It is unclear where the CDR3 begins or ends on the DNA, so no DNA is shown, and the CDR3 is as TCRdb lists it. The chain couples TRBV6-1 to TRBJ2-5; no check of the table's D call, TRBD2, against the DNA was made. Including both end residues, the CDR3 is 18 amino acids long. Germline V gene lookup returns CDR1 MNHNS and CDR2 SASEGT. CDR3 sequence reads: CASSERAGRGYYGCTFGS.

This clonotype turned up a few times. The chain links TRBV25-1 to TRBJ2-1; the match to TRBD1 covers 7 bases. The CDR3 extends over 15 amino acids. The V segment lost 3 bases and the J segment 6 bases; nucleotides outside the gene matches: 8. The germline gives CDR1 MGHDK, CDR2 SYGVNS. CDR3 amino acids: CASSDAGTAINEQFF. The CDR3 DNA is TGTGCCAGCAGTGACGCAGGGACAGCTATCAATGAGCAGTTCTTC.

J is TRBJ2-7 and V is TRBV28, with TRBD1 matching over 7 bases. In germline, CDR1 is MDHEN, CDR2 SYDVKM. The CDR3 contains 16 residues. Unmatched junction bases numbered 16, after V lost 4 bases and J lost 7 bases. This chain's CDR3 is CASSSQTGLISAEQYF. As DNA, the CDR3 is TGTGCCAGCAGTTCCCAGACAGGGCTAATCTCGGCTGAGCAGTACTTC.

The CDR3, as DNA: TGTGCCAGCAGCCAAACACAGGACGATGGCTACACCTTC. Protein product: CASSQTQDDGYTF. The chain combines TRBV14 with TRBJ1-2, with D possibly being TRBD1 (5 bases). There are 13 residues in the CDR3. V lost 2 bases, J lost 6 bases, and 10 bases lay in between. Germline values: CDR1 SGHDN, CDR2 FVKESK.

The sample holds many counts of this clonotype. The rearrangement links TRBV20-1 to TRBJ2-7, with 10 bases lining up with TRBD2. The V gene end was trimmed by 0 bases and the J gene end by 2 bases; junction bases not matched to a gene: 7. This CDR3 spans 16 amino acids. The germline gives CDR1 DFQATT, CDR2 SNEGSKA (reference sequence). CDR3 nucleotides: TGCAGTGCTAGAGATCGACTAGCGGGTGCAGCCTACGAGCAGTACTTC. Residues: CSARDRLAGAAYEQYF.

This clonotype was found a few times. The genes are TRBV7-2 and TRBJ1-4; D possibly corresponds to TRBD1 (5 bases). V was trimmed by 5 bases and J by 7 bases, leaving 20 bases between them. CDR1 is SGHTA and CDR2 is FQGNSA in the germline V gene. The CDR3 consists of 16 residues. This CDR3 reads CASSPRGGDVIEKLFF. The CDR3 coding sequence is TGTGCCAGCAGCCCAAGGGGCGGGGACGTAATTGAAAAACTGTTTTTT.